The present entry profiles one T cell receptor beta chain with its context. Data came from immunoSEQ multiplex PCR; TCRdb stores just in-frame clones and leaves some out. This sample carries over 100,000 clones, around 84% of them seen once, and the ten largest clones take under 25%. The data are from a study of T cell responses to AZD1222 COVID-19 vaccine. The sample was peripheral blood, taken on day 0 of AZD1222 vaccination. This TCR derives from an adult in good health.

The DNA of the CDR3 is TGTGCCAGCAGCCCGCGCGGGGCGGGGGAGTACTTC. Translation gives CASSPRGAGEYF. The chain employs TRBV7-9 and TRBJ2-5; 7 bases align to TRBD2. From germline, CDR1 is SEHNR and CDR2 FQNEAQ (reference sequence). CDR3 length equals 12 residues. The ends lost 5 bases at V and 12 bases at J; junction bases unmatched: 9.